A single sample is the source of the 10 T cell receptor beta chains below, sequenced in a study of T cell repertoires in ileal Crohn's disease. This table comes from immunoSEQ multiplex PCR, and its TCRdb copy is limited to in-frame clones, with some not included. The table lists 14,000 or so clones, around four fifths of them singletons. Sample: ileal tissue. These receptors came from an adult with Crohn's disease.

The V gene is TRBV4-2, the J gene TRBJ1-4; TRBD1 is a possible D gene (5 bases). Germline V CDR1 and CDR2: LGHNA, YNFKEQ. The CDR3 runs 14 residues. Trimming took off 1 base at V and 7 bases at J, with 10 bases between the two ends. DNA for the CDR3: TGTGCCAGCAGCCAAGCAGGGCGGGGTGAAAAACTGTTTTTT. Translating gives CASSQAGRGEKLFF.

The table lists this clone with a count of one. The chain is built from TRBV15 and TRBJ1-5; D not resolved. Trimming took off 0 bases at V and 4 bases at J, with 19 bases between the two ends. The CDR3 sequence is 18 residues long. CDR1 is LNHNV and CDR2 is YYDKDF in the germline V gene (reference sequence). CDR3 sequence: CATSREVVLPPGNQPQHF. DNA of the CDR3: TGTGCCACCAGCAGAGAAGTGGTGTTACCGCCGGGAAATCAGCCCCAGCATTTT.

This chain uses TRBV10-2 with TRBJ1-6; no clear D. Trimming cost V 2 bases and J 8 bases, with 10 bases left between them. This CDR3 region has 14 residues. Germline-derived CDR1 and CDR2 are WSHSY and SAAADI. The DNA of the CDR3 is TGCGCCAGCAGTGAGGTGTCAGACTATTCACCCCTCCACTTT. Translating gives CASSEVSDYSPLHF.

This rearrangement joins TRBV19 to TRBJ2-3; 8 nucleotides match TRBD2. Trimming took 9 bases from V and 4 from J; bases not matched to a gene: 6. Germline CDR1 and CDR2: LNHDA and SQIVND (reference sequence). The CDR3 consists of 13 residues. DNA of the CDR3: TGTGCCAGGCCGGGGGGGAAGGCAGATACGCAGTATTTT. This sequence encodes CARPGGKADTQYF. The full variable domain, completed using reference TRBV19 and TRBJ2-3, is DGGITQSPKYLFRKEGQNVTLSCEQNLNHDAMYWYRQDPGQGLRLIYYSQIVNDFQKGDIAEGYSVSREKKESFPLTVTSAQKNPTAFYLCARPGGKADTQYFGPGTRLTVL.

In DNA form, the CDR3 reads TGTGCCAGCAGCTTACGGAGGGAAGAGACCCAGTACTTC. Protein: CASSLRREETQYF. The chain joins TRBV7-3 to TRBJ2-5; D perhaps matches TRBD2 (6 bases). Germline assignment: CDR1 SGHTA and CDR2 FQGTGA. The CDR3 sequence is 13 residues long. V was clipped by 2 bases and J by 3 bases, with 7 bases between them.

The chain has TRBV29-1 and TRBJ2-7; the match to TRBD1 covers 9 bases. Germline V gene data show CDR1 as SQVTM and CDR2 as ANQGSEA. The V gene end was trimmed by 6 bases and the J gene end by 6 bases; junction bases not matched to a gene: 6. This CDR3 comprises 12 residues. The CDR3: CSVGTGTSEQYF. The CDR3 DNA reads TGCAGCGTCGGGACAGGGACCTCCGAGCAGTACTTC.

This clone was found once. At one end the junction does not follow the germline gene, possibly because of a read error. This chain joins TRBV7-2 and TRBJ2-1, with TRBD1 matching over 8 bases. Germline-derived CDR1 and CDR2 are SGHTA and FQGNSA. The CDR3 is 11 amino acids. The CDR3: CASSSRQGWIF. CDR3 bases: TGTGCCAGCAGCTCAAGACAGGGGTGGATCTTC.

This chain joins TRBV10-1 and TRBJ2-2; the match to TRBD1 covers 7 bases. Germline CDR1 reads WNHNN; CDR2 reads SYGVQD (reference sequence). This CDR3 has 12 residues. Trimming took 10 bases from V and 6 from J; bases not matched to a gene: 5. CDR3 nucleotides: TGCGCCAAAGGGGGCTACGCCGGGGAGCTGTTTTTT. Protein: CAKGGYAGELFF.

This chain links TRBV7-6 with TRBJ2-3, with 13 nucleotides matching TRBD2. Unmatched junction bases numbered 14, after V lost 5 bases and J lost 0 bases. The germline V gene has CDR1 SGHVS and CDR2 FNYEAQ. The CDR3 has 20 amino acids. CDR3 sequence reads: CASSLGLAGYRTSSTDTQYF. DNA of the CDR3: TGTGCCAGCAGCCTGGGACTAGCGGGATATCGTACCAGTAGCACAGATACGCAGTATTTT.

In DNA form, the CDR3 reads TGCGCCAGTACACTAGCGGGAGGTAACAATGAGCAGTTCTTC. Translation gives CASTLAGGNNEQFF. The V and J genes are TRBV5-1 and TRBJ2-1, with 12 bases matching TRBD2. Germline-derived CDR1 and CDR2 are SGHRS and YFSETQ. J was trimmed by 5 bases and V by 8 bases; bases with no gene match: 5. The CDR3 runs to 14 residues.